This T cell receptor beta chain was retrieved from a study of brain T cells in children with intractable seizures. General study findings and limits: Viral specificity was inferred only from CDR3 similarity; HCMV serostatus was unknown. Pre-surgery blood may have been undersampled, hiding some clones.

As for time point: blood from clinic visit 5 months post-surgery; TSC patient then seizure free. At least one anti-epileptic drug was given before surgery. For this clone: Its antigen is unidentified.

CDR1 and CDR2 from the germline V gene are MNHEY and SVGAGI. With 3 bases removed from V and 0 bases from J, the gap between germline ends came to 8 bases. The CDR3 runs to 14 residues. TCRdb's table, derived via immunoSEQ multiplex PCR, lists solely in-frame clones and lacks some. The table has 300,000 to 400,000 clones, about 93% seen once. This sample comprised peripheral blood, obtained around 5 months after surgery. V and J are TRBV6-5 and TRBJ1-1; D not certain. The sequence came from a boy younger than two with tuberous sclerosis and intractable seizures. The CDR3 coding sequence is TGTGCCAGCAGTTATTCGACGGTGAACACTGAAGCTTTCTTT. It translates to CASSYSTVNTEAFF.